The 21 T cell receptor beta chains listed next were all sequenced from one sample in a study of vaccination and CD4 T cells after COVID-19. These receptors' antigens are unknown. The Oncomine TCR Beta short-read assay was applied to DNA of cultured CD4+ T cells. A single record per CDR3 protein comes from TCRdb applying MiXCR to the PCR reads. The sample lists around 25,000 distinct CDR3 sequences, roughly 39% occurring once. Treatment here: approximately nine-day PBMC culture with coronavirus spike peptide pools or control peptides (ViraFEST assay). The specimen was CD4+ T cells from blood, cultured in vitro. The receptors were gathered from a human donor who had recovered from COVID-19.

The gene calls are TRBV6-1 and TRBJ1-2; D gene uncertain. The V end lost 3 bases, the J end lost 4 bases, and 3 bases lay between the germline ends. The CDR3 has 11 residues. Germline V CDR1 and CDR2: MNHNS, SASEGT. The DNA of the CDR3 is TGTGCCAGCAGTGACCTCTATGGCTACACCTTC. It is translated as CASSDLYGYTF.

V usage is TRBV2 and J usage is TRBJ1-2; no clear D gene. CDR3 size: 14 residues. CDR1 and CDR2 from the germline V gene are SNHLY and FYNNEI. Trimming shortened V by 4 bases and J by 5 bases, and 14 bases separated the two germline ends. The CDR3, as DNA: TGTGCCAGCAGTGTACAGATCGAGGTGTATGGCTACACCTTC. It specifies CASSVQIEVYGYTF.

This clonotype was counted only a few times. The genes are TRBV24-1 and TRBJ2-3; D tentatively reads TRBD1 or TRBD2 (6 bases each). Per germline, CDR1 KGHDR and CDR2 SFDVKD. Trimming stripped 9 bases from V and 3 bases from J, with 18 bases between. This CDR3 comprises 15 residues. The CDR3 nucleotides read TGTGCCACCGCGATCGGGGGCGAGAGGACAGATACGCAGTATTTT. Its protein product is CATAIGGERTDTQYF.

This chain uses TRBV7-9 with TRBJ2-7; TRBD2 matches at 10 bases. Losses at the gene ends were 4 bases for V and 2 bases for J; bases not matched to a gene: 2. Germline CDR1 is SEHNR and CDR2 is FQNEAQ (reference sequence). CDR3 size: 14 residues. The CDR3 is CASSSSGGPYEQYF. CDR3 nucleotide sequence: TGTGCCAGCAGCTCTAGCGGGGGACCCTACGAGCAGTACTTC.

The V call is TRBV12-3 or TRBV12-4, the J call TRBJ1-6, with D maybe TRBD1 (5 bases). V was shortened by 6 bases and J by 6 bases, with 12 bases between the two germline ends. This CDR3 is 14 amino acids long. The chain's CDR3 is CASSRTSTNSPLHF. The CDR3, as DNA: TGTGCCAGCAGCCGGACATCAACTAATTCACCCCTCCACTTT.

The chain joins TRBV25-1 to TRBJ2-1; TRBD1 might be the D (5 bases). This CDR3 has 13 amino acids. Germline V CDR1 and CDR2: MGHDK, SYGVNS. V was trimmed by 1 base and J by 8 bases, leaving 9 bases between them. The CDR3 DNA is TGTGCCAGCAGTGAATCATTCAGGGATGAGCAGTTCTTC. Its translation is CASSESFRDEQFF.

This clonotype has more than one count but fewer than ten. One junction end does not reproduce the germline sequence, and a read error may be involved. The J gene is TRBJ2-5, the V gene TRBV7-9; no firm D call. The germline V gene encodes CDR1 SEHNR and CDR2 FQNEAQ (reference sequence). CDR3 length: 12 amino acids. Here the CDR3 reads CASSLGQETQYF. The CDR3 bases are TGTGCCAGCAGTTTAGGGCAAGAGACCCAGTACTTC.

The V gene is TRBV5-1, the J gene TRBJ2-2; D is undetermined. Germline values: CDR1 SGHRS, CDR2 YFSETQ. The CDR3 loop spans 13 amino acids. V was cut by 0 bases and J by 1 base, with 1 base left in between. The CDR3 protein is CASSLGNTGELFF. The CDR3 nucleotides read TGCGCCAGCAGCTTGGGGAACACCGGGGAGCTGTTTTTT.

The rearrangement uses TRBV6-1 and TRBJ2-1; TRBD2 aligns across 12 bases. CDR1 is MNHNS, CDR2 SASEGT, per germline. After removal of 6 bases from V and 6 bases from J, the junction contained 0 bases not matched to a gene. This CDR3 has 13 residues. CDR3 DNA: TGTGCCAGCAGGACTAGCGGGGGCAATGAGCAGTTCTTC. Its translation: CASRTSGGNEQFF.

The J gene is TRBJ2-5, the V gene TRBV11-2, with D unresolved. Germline V lookup: CDR1 SGHAT, CDR2 FQNNGV. CDR3 length: 10 residues. The V and J ends lost 5 bases and 2 bases respectively, with 0 bases between them. CDR3: CASSQETQYF. The CDR3 DNA follows: TGTGCCAGCAGCCAAGAGACCCAGTACTTC.

A few counts support this clonotype. The chain carries TRBV6-2 or TRBV6-3 and TRBJ2-3, with D perhaps matching TRBD2 (5 bases). CDR1 and CDR2 (germline): MNHEY, SVGEGT. CDR3 length: 12 amino acids. Trimming removed 4 bases from V and 8 bases from J, with 10 bases in between. CDR3 in amino acids: CASSLRGFTQYF. The DNA of the CDR3 is TGTGCCAGCAGTTTACGAGGGTTTACGCAGTATTTT.

The rearrangement links TRBV7-9 to TRBJ1-6; D gene ambiguous. Per the germline V gene, CDR1 is SEHNR and CDR2 is FQNEAQ (reference sequence). CDR3 length: 18 amino acids. V was pared by 5 bases and J by 10 bases, with 27 bases between. CDR3 sequence reads: CASSETTRSLFGHSPLHF. Here the CDR3 DNA reads TGTGCCAGCAGCGAGACCACGCGCTCCCTTTTTGGTCACTCACCCCTCCACTTT.

The chain employs TRBV21-1 and TRBJ2-7; the table names TRBD1, a call not compared with the DNA. TRBV21-1 corresponds to a pseudogene. This CDR3 is built from 16 residues. As DNA, the CDR3 is TGTGCCAGCAGCATCCCGACAGGTTCTCCTTCCTACGAGCAGTACTTC. It encodes CASSIPTGSPSYEQYF.

J is TRBJ2-1 and V is TRBV20-1; the D gene is possibly TRBD1 (7 bases). Germline V gene sequence: CDR1 DFQATT, CDR2 SNEGSKA (reference sequence). CDR3 size: 12 residues. V was shortened by 0 bases and J by 15 bases, with 15 bases between the two germline ends. CDR3 sequence reads: CSARDHQGGMFF. In DNA, the CDR3 is TGCAGTGCTAGAGATCACCAGGGGGGAATGTTCTTC.

The chain links TRBV18 to TRBJ1-2; D unresolved. With 5 bases removed from V and 5 bases from J, the gap between germline ends came to 9 bases. The CDR3 is 12 amino acids. Germline V gives CDR1 KGHSH, CDR2 LQKENI. In nucleotides, the CDR3 is TGTGCCAGCTCAGCACAAGAGTATGGCTACACCTTC. Protein: CASSAQEYGYTF.

This chain connects TRBV19 to TRBJ1-5; D uncertain. This CDR3 is 16 amino acids long. CDR1 is LNHDA, CDR2 SQIVND, per germline (reference sequence). Trimming removed 2 bases from V and 3 bases from J, with 14 bases in between. The CDR3 is CASSIRADGYNQPQHF. For the CDR3, the DNA is TGTGCCAGTAGTATACGGGCGGACGGCTACAATCAGCCCCAGCATTTT.

The chain recombines TRBV27 with TRBJ1-2; no firm D call. Looked up from germline, CDR1 is MNHEY and CDR2 is SMNVEV (reference sequence). V lost 3 bases, J lost 5 bases, and 19 bases lay in between. The CDR3 is made up of 16 amino acids. DNA for the CDR3: TGTGCCAGCAGTTTTGAACCCCCCGGACGATCATATGGCTACACCTTC. It encodes CASSFEPPGRSYGYTF.

This clonotype has a handful of counts. The chain joins TRBV6-1 to TRBJ2-5; 13 nucleotides line up with TRBD2. Trimming took 7 bases from V and 5 from J; bases not matched to a gene: 4. Germline CDR1 reads MNHNS; CDR2 reads SASEGT. CDR3 length: 14 residues. The chain's CDR3 is CASKGLAGSETQYF. For the CDR3, the DNA is TGTGCCAGCAAGGGACTAGCGGGATCTGAGACCCAGTACTTC.

CDR3 coding DNA: TGTGCCAGCAGCTTGGCCCCCGCCAGGGCTTTCTTT. Its protein is CASSLAPARAFF. The chain links TRBV5-5 to TRBJ1-1; D is undetermined. V lost 0 bases and J lost 11, with 11 bases in between. The length of the CDR3 is 12 residues. CDR1 and CDR2 from the germline V gene are SGHKS and YYEKEE (reference sequence).

This clonotype is labeled medium-sized. The CDR3 sequence is CASSESGLAGREQFF. In DNA, the CDR3 is TGTGCCAGCAGTGAATCGGGATTAGCGGGTCGTGAGCAGTTCTTC. The chain links TRBV25-1 to TRBJ2-1, with 7 bases that match TRBD2. This CDR3 is 15 amino acids long. The V gene's germline CDR1 is MGHDK and CDR2 SYGVNS. Losses at the gene ends were 1 base for V and 9 bases for J; bases not matched to a gene: 9.

The table lists this clonotype with a count of one. The chain joins TRBV4-1 to TRBJ2-1; 13 positions match TRBD2. CDR1 and CDR2 (germline): MGHRA, YSYEKL. The CDR3 spans 15 residues. The V and J ends lost 6 bases and 6 bases, in that order; junction bases with no gene match: 5. CDR3 sequence: CASRPGLAGSNEQFF. In nucleotides, the CDR3 is TGCGCCAGCAGGCCGGGACTAGCGGGGAGCAATGAGCAGTTCTTC.